The 8 T cell receptor beta chains presented below share a single source sample, sequenced in a study of shared clonotypes between healthy human individuals. Sequencing used immunoSEQ multiplex PCR; TCRdb keeps in-frame clones, though not all of them. The data show 1.5 million to 2.5 million clones, with about 95% seen just once and around 1% held by the top ten. Positive CCR7 selection of CD45RO-negative cells yielded the naive CD8 cells, and terminally differentiated effector memory CD45RA+ cells were excluded. Sample: naive CD8+ T cells sorted from blood. The receptors stem from a man in his late teens or twenties in good health.

The chain has TRBV7-2 and TRBJ2-1; D ambiguous. Germline loops: CDR1 SGHTA, CDR2 FQGNSA. CDR3 length equals 12 residues. V lost 4 bases and J lost 7, with 8 bases in between. CDR3 in DNA: TGTGCCAGCAGCTCCCGTCGGAATGAGCAGTTCTTC. Translating it yields CASSSRRNEQFF.

J is TRBJ1-1 and V is TRBV7-3; no clear D. Trimming removed 0 bases at V and 1 base at J, with 6 bases between. Germline loops: CDR1 SGHTA, CDR2 FQGTGA. The CDR3 is made up of 14 amino acids. Here the CDR3 reads CASSLTLGNTEAFF. CDR3 DNA sequence: TGTGCCAGCAGCTTAACGCTGGGGAACACTGAAGCTTTCTTT.

This clone was seen just once. The genes are TRBV6-6 and TRBJ2-1; 7 nucleotides agree with TRBD1. Per the germline V gene, CDR1 is MNHNY and CDR2 is SVGAGI (reference sequence). The CDR3 spans 15 residues. V lost 5 bases to trimming and J lost 3 bases; unmatched junction nucleotides: 7. The DNA for the CDR3 is TGTGCCAGCAGTACGCTCGGGACAGTCTACAATGAGCAGTTCTTC. The encoded protein is CASSTLGTVYNEQFF.

The J gene is TRBJ1-3, the V gene TRBV28; 8 bases fit TRBD1. In germline, CDR1 is MDHEN, CDR2 SYDVKM. CDR3 size: 17 residues. V was pared by 0 bases and J by 5 bases, with 9 bases of the junction left unmatched. CDR3 region: CASSLWPGGLVRNTIYF. Here the CDR3 DNA reads TGTGCCAGCAGTTTATGGCCAGGGGGCTTGGTTCGAAACACCATATATTTT.

The chain links TRBV9 to TRBJ2-3; D gene uncertain. The germline V and J ends were trimmed by 3 bases and 2 bases, with 10 bases remaining between them. CDR3 length: 14 residues. In germline, CDR1 is SGDLS, CDR2 YYNGEE. The CDR3 DNA reads as TGTGCCAGCAGCGAAGGGCCCACCACAGATACGCAGTATTTT. Translated: CASSEGPTTDTQYF. Using reference TRBV9 and TRBJ2-3 for the parts outside the CDR3, the full variable domain is DSGVTQTPKHLITATGQRVTLRCSPRSGDLSVYWYQQSLDQGLQFLIQYYNGEERAKGNILERFSAQQFPDLHSELNLSSLELGDSALYFCASSEGPTTDTQYFGPGTRLTVL.

The chain uses TRBV28 and TRBJ2-1; TRBD2 matches at 8 bases. Germline V gene sequence: CDR1 MDHEN, CDR2 SYDVKM. This CDR3 is built from 17 residues. The V and J ends lost 1 base and 8 bases, in that order; junction bases with no gene match: 13. This CDR3 reads CASSLYLGLAGGDEQFF. In nucleotides, the CDR3 is TGTGCCAGCAGTTTATATCTCGGCCTAGCGGGCGGGGATGAGCAGTTCTTC.

The rearrangement joins TRBV27 to TRBJ1-2, with 8 bases aligning to TRBD1. After removal of 5 bases from V and 4 bases from J, the junction contained 12 bases not matched to a gene. CDR1 is MNHEY, CDR2 SMNVEV, per germline (reference sequence). The CDR3 covers 16 residues. CDR3 sequence: CASSDNPGGASYGYTF. The CDR3 nucleotides read TGTGCCAGCAGTGACAACCCAGGGGGCGCCAGCTATGGCTACACCTTC.

The chain has TRBV25-1 and TRBJ2-7; TRBD1 or TRBD2 may be the D gene (5 bases each). This CDR3 has 13 residues. Per the germline V gene, CDR1 is MGHDK and CDR2 is SYGVNS. Trimming shortened V by 0 bases and J by 5 bases, and 8 bases separated the two germline ends. This chain's CDR3 is CASSEYGTDEQYF. CDR3 sequence (DNA): TGTGCCAGCAGTGAATATGGGACCGACGAGCAGTACTTC.